The entry below describes one T cell receptor beta chain. This CDR3 contains 15 residues. Germline V gene lookup returns CDR1 MGHRA and CDR2 YSYEKL. V lost 1 base and J lost 0, with 7 bases in between. This entry comes from a study of T cell responses to AZD1222 COVID-19 vaccine. Profiled with immunoSEQ multiplex PCR; TCRdb holds only in-frame clones, not every one. The sample includes tens of thousands of clones, around 83% of them seen just once. The chain couples TRBV4-1 to TRBJ1-3; D is unclear. The origin of this receptor is an adult in good health. The sample was peripheral blood, taken on day 0 of AZD1222 vaccination. In DNA, the CDR3 is TGCGCCAGCAGCCAAGGACACACCTCTGGAAACACCATATATTTT. Translated: CASSQGHTSGNTIYF.